This T cell receptor beta chain comes out of a study of blood T cell repertoires in COVID-19. In the original analysis: Estimation of nucleated cell counts was performed using reference gene primer amplification. Some clones are missing from TCRdb's copy, which holds only in-frame ones; the method was immunoSEQ multiplex PCR. The D gene and trimming were derived from the DNA, and the V and J assignments and clone size from that table. The table lists 20,000 to 30,000 clones, roughly nine tenths of them singletons, with 15% to 20% in the top ten. This CDR3 has 15 residues. Germline CDR1 and CDR2: MNHEY and SVGEGT. The ends lost 5 bases at V and 0 bases at J; junction bases unmatched: 4.

The source of this sequence is a human donor in a cohort sampled during active COVID-19. This chain links TRBV6-2 or TRBV6-3 with TRBJ2-7; TRBD1 matches at 10 bases. Sequenced sample: peripheral blood. This CDR3 is CASSPGTGVSYEQYF. The CDR3 bases are TGTGCCAGCAGTCCCGGGACAGGGGTCTCCTACGAGCAGTACTTC.